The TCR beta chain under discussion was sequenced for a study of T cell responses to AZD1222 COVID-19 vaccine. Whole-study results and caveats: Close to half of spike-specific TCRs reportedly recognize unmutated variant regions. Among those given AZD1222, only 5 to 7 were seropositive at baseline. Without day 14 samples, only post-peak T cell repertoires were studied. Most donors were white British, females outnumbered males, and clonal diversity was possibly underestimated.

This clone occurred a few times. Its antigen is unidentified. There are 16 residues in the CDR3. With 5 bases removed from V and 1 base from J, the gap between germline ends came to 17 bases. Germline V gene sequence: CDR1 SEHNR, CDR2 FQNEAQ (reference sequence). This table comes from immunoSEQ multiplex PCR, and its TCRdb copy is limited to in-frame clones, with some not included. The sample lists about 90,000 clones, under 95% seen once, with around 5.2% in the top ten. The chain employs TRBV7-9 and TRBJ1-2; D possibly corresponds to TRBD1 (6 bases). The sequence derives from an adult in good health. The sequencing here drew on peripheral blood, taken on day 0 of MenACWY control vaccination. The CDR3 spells CASSLRGDPLNYGYTF. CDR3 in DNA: TGTGCCAGCAGCCTCAGGGGCGACCCCCTTAACTATGGCTACACCTTC.